Listed below are T cell receptor beta chains from one sample, sequenced in a study of CD4 T cells in relation to SARS-CoV-2 and coronaviruses. These receptors are not linked to any known antigen. The method was immunoSEQ multiplex PCR; TCRdb's version includes in-frame clones alone and lacks a portion of them. The sample has about 43,000 clones, over 70% seen once. Sequenced input: naive CD4+ T cells from PBMCs, cultured in vitro. These receptors all come from an adult with COVID-19. Both conserved end residues are part of each CDR3. Each record gives: CDR3 length, J gene, D gene, V gene, clone size, CDR3 DNA, CDR3 protein. A D gene is named only where the DNA matches it firmly. Where a row states a size, it is once, few, many or the class of an expanded clone; other rows omit it.

len: 14; j_gene: TRBJ2-1; d_gene: TRBD1; v_gene: TRBV18; abundance: NA; CDR3nt: TGTGCCAGCTCACCGTCGACAGGGATTGGTGAGCAGTTCTTC; CDR3aa: CASSPSTGIGEQFF
len: 14; j_gene: TRBJ2-7; d_gene: NA; v_gene: TRBV28; abundance: NA; CDR3nt: TGTGCCAGCAGCCTGGCCTTAACCCCCTACGAGCAGTACTTC; CDR3aa: CASSLALTPYEQYF
len: 13; j_gene: TRBJ2-7; d_gene: NA; v_gene: TRBV21-1; abundance: NA; CDR3nt: TGTGCCAGCAGCAATATAAGGGGCTACGAGCAGTACTTC; CDR3aa: CASSNIRGYEQYF
len: 17; j_gene: TRBJ2-2; d_gene: TRBD2; v_gene: TRBV28; abundance: NA; CDR3nt: TGTGCCAGCAGTTCCGCTAGTGGGACTAGCGGGAACAGGGAGCTGTTTTTT; CDR3aa: CASSSASGTSGNRELFF
len: 17; j_gene: TRBJ2-1; d_gene: NA; v_gene: TRBV4-3; abundance: few; CDR3nt: TGCGCCAGCAGCCAAGAGGTGAACGGGAGATCCTACAATGAGCAGTTCTTC; CDR3aa: CASSQEVNGRSYNEQFF
len: 14; j_gene: TRBJ2-3; d_gene: NA; v_gene: TRBV5-1; abundance: NA; CDR3nt: TGCGCCAGCAGCCCCGGGACCCCGGGGGATACGCAGTATTTT; CDR3aa: CASSPGTPGDTQYF
len: 14; j_gene: TRBJ1-1; d_gene: NA; v_gene: TRBV2; abundance: few; CDR3nt: TGTGCCAGCAGTGTTCGACTTGTCCTCGGGAATGCTTTCTTT; CDR3aa: CASSVRLVLGNAFF
len: 17; j_gene: TRBJ2-5; d_gene: TRBD1; v_gene: TRBV11-2; abundance: NA; CDR3nt: TGTGCCAGCAGCCGAACTCCCCGGGACAGGGTAAAAGAGACCCAGTACTTC; CDR3aa: CASSRTPRDRVKETQYF
len: 13; j_gene: TRBJ2-2; d_gene: NA; v_gene: TRBV7-2; abundance: NA; CDR3nt: TGTGCCAGCAGCCCGGGGAACACCGGGGAGCTGTTTTTT; CDR3aa: CASSPGNTGELFF
len: 19; j_gene: TRBJ2-1; d_gene: TRBD2; v_gene: TRBV5-6; abundance: NA; CDR3nt: TGTGCCAGCAGCTTGGGATGGGGGTTGCCAGCGGGAGCTAGCAATGAGCAGTTCTTC; CDR3aa: CASSLGWGLPAGASNEQFF
len: 15; j_gene: TRBJ1-2; d_gene: TRBD1; v_gene: TRBV28; abundance: NA; CDR3nt: TGTGCCAGCACCCATGGGGCACAGGGGGACTATGGCTACACCTTC; CDR3aa: CASTHGAQGDYGYTF
len: 15; j_gene: TRBJ2-7; d_gene: TRBD2; v_gene: TRBV18; abundance: NA; CDR3nt: TGTGCCAGCTCACTGGGGACTAGCGACCCATACGAGCAGTACTTC; CDR3aa: CASSLGTSDPYEQYF
len: 18; j_gene: TRBJ2-1; d_gene: NA; v_gene: TRBV5-4; abundance: few; CDR3nt: TGTGCCAGCAGCTCCGCAACAAACGCGGAAGTGGGTTACAATGAGCAGTTCTTC; CDR3aa: CASSSATNAEVGYNEQFF
len: 14; j_gene: TRBJ1-2; d_gene: TRBD1; v_gene: TRBV5-1; abundance: once; CDR3nt: TGCGCCAGCAGCTTAGGGGGCATAACGAATGGCTACACCTTC; CDR3aa: CASSLGGITNGYTF
len: 13; j_gene: TRBJ2-1; d_gene: NA; v_gene: TRBV28; abundance: NA; CDR3nt: TGTGCCAGCAGTTTGAGCTTTAACAATGAGCAGTTCTTC; CDR3aa: CASSLSFNNEQFF
len: 13; j_gene: TRBJ2-3; d_gene: NA; v_gene: TRBV7-2; abundance: NA; CDR3nt: TGTGCCAGCAGCTTAGTACGCACAGATACGCAGTATTTT; CDR3aa: CASSLVRTDTQYF
len: 16; j_gene: TRBJ2-2; d_gene: TRBD2; v_gene: TRBV5-1; abundance: NA; CDR3nt: TGCGCCAGCAGCTTTCGACTAGCGGGAGAAACCGGGGAGCTGTTTTTT; CDR3aa: CASSFRLAGETGELFF
len: 14; j_gene: TRBJ2-1; d_gene: NA; v_gene: TRBV30; abundance: NA; CDR3nt: TGTGCCTGGGAGGGACGGGGGATTGGCAATGAGCAGTTCTTC; CDR3aa: CAWEGRGIGNEQFF
len: 14; j_gene: TRBJ2-3; d_gene: TRBD1; v_gene: TRBV5-5; abundance: NA; CDR3nt: TGTGCCAGCAGCCCCGGACAGGGTTCAGATACGCAGTATTTT; CDR3aa: CASSPGQGSDTQYF
len: 12; j_gene: TRBJ1-5; d_gene: NA; v_gene: TRBV2; abundance: NA; CDR3nt: TGTGCCAGCAGTGAAGCTGTCGGGCCCCAGCATTTT; CDR3aa: CASSEAVGPQHF
len: 14; j_gene: TRBJ2-1; d_gene: NA; v_gene: TRBV3-1/TRBV3-2; abundance: NA; CDR3nt: TGTGCCAGCAGCCAAAGGTCCCCGCGAGGTGAGCAGTTCTTC; CDR3aa: CASSQRSPRGEQFF
len: 16; j_gene: TRBJ1-6; d_gene: TRBD1; v_gene: TRBV20-1; abundance: once; CDR3nt: TGCAGTGCTAGTTTGGGACAGGGGGCTTCGGATTCACCCCTCCACTTT; CDR3aa: CSASLGQGASDSPLHF
len: 16; j_gene: TRBJ2-1; d_gene: TRBD2; v_gene: TRBV4-1; abundance: few; CDR3nt: TGCGCCAGCAGCCGACCCACTAGCGGGAGGGCCGTATCCCAGTTCTTC; CDR3aa: CASSRPTSGRAVSQFF
len: 17; j_gene: TRBJ1-5; d_gene: NA; v_gene: TRBV15; abundance: NA; CDR3nt: TGTGCCACCAGCAGAGATCCGGCCCCGTATAGCAATCAGCCCCAGCATTTT; CDR3aa: CATSRDPAPYSNQPQHF
len: 15; j_gene: TRBJ2-5; d_gene: TRBD1; v_gene: TRBV2; abundance: few; CDR3nt: TGTGCCAGCAATGGTGACAGGGGATCTGAAGAGACCCAGTACTTC; CDR3aa: CASNGDRGSEETQYF
len: 17; j_gene: TRBJ2-7; d_gene: NA; v_gene: TRBV4-3; abundance: NA; CDR3nt: TGCGCCAGCAGCCAAGATATTGGCCGTTACCCATCCTACGAGCAGTACTTC; CDR3aa: CASSQDIGRYPSYEQYF
len: 12; j_gene: TRBJ1-2; d_gene: NA; v_gene: TRBV2; abundance: once; CDR3nt: TGTGCCAGCAGTGCGGGAAACTATGGCTACACCTTC; CDR3aa: CASSAGNYGYTF
len: 13; j_gene: TRBJ2-4; d_gene: TRBD1; v_gene: TRBV7-2; abundance: NA; CDR3nt: TGTGCCAGCAGCGGTAGGACAGGGGACATTCAGTACTTC; CDR3aa: CASSGRTGDIQYF
len: 15; j_gene: TRBJ2-1; d_gene: NA; v_gene: TRBV6-5; abundance: NA; CDR3nt: TGTGCCAGCAGGGCAGGACAAAGCTCCTACAATGAGCAGTTCTTC; CDR3aa: CASRAGQSSYNEQFF
len: 17; j_gene: TRBJ2-3; d_gene: TRBD1; v_gene: TRBV4-2; abundance: NA; CDR3nt: TGTGCCAGCAGCCCGCTATGGACAGGGGGCGCAGGAGATACGCAGTATTTT; CDR3aa: CASSPLWTGGAGDTQYF
len: 12; j_gene: TRBJ2-5; d_gene: NA; v_gene: TRBV29-1; abundance: NA; CDR3nt: TGCAGCGTTCAACCAAGCCAAGAGACCCAGTACTTC; CDR3aa: CSVQPSQETQYF
len: 12; j_gene: TRBJ2-1; d_gene: NA; v_gene: TRBV4-1; abundance: few; CDR3nt: TGCGCCAGCAGCCAGTCCTACAATGAGCAGTTCTTC; CDR3aa: CASSQSYNEQFF
len: 11; j_gene: TRBJ2-2; d_gene: NA; v_gene: TRBV20-1; abundance: NA; CDR3nt: TGCAGTGCTAGAGGCACCGGGGAGCTGTTTTTT; CDR3aa: CSARGTGELFF
len: 13; j_gene: TRBJ1-6; d_gene: NA; v_gene: TRBV6-5; abundance: once; CDR3nt: TGTGCCAGCAGTTACGAGAGCAATTCACCCCTCCACTTT; CDR3aa: CASSYESNSPLHF
len: 16; j_gene: TRBJ2-7; d_gene: TRBD2; v_gene: TRBV28; abundance: NA; CDR3nt: TGTGCCAGCAGCTTCCATTTGCGGGAGGGCTCCTACGAGCAGTACTTC; CDR3aa: CASSFHLREGSYEQYF
len: 12; j_gene: TRBJ2-3; d_gene: NA; v_gene: TRBV19; abundance: NA; CDR3nt: TGTGCCAGTAGTCGCACCGGGGATACGCAGTATTTT; CDR3aa: CASSRTGDTQYF
len: 11; j_gene: TRBJ2-7; d_gene: NA; v_gene: TRBV28; abundance: NA; CDR3nt: TGTGCCAGCAGTTCGCGCTACGAGCAGTACTTC; CDR3aa: CASSSRYEQYF
len: 16; j_gene: TRBJ2-2; d_gene: TRBD2; v_gene: TRBV7-9; abundance: NA; CDR3nt: TGTGCCAGCAGCGCGAGACTAGCGATGTTTTCCGGGGAGCTGTTTTTT; CDR3aa: CASSARLAMFSGELFF
len: 15; j_gene: TRBJ1-5; d_gene: NA; v_gene: TRBV27; abundance: NA; CDR3nt: TGTGCCAGCAGCCCGGATCGGAGAAGCAATCAGCCCCAGCATTTT; CDR3aa: CASSPDRRSNQPQHF
len: 13; j_gene: TRBJ1-3; d_gene: NA; v_gene: TRBV7-2; abundance: NA; CDR3nt: TGTGCCAGCAGCCAGATCAAGGGAAACACCATATATTTT; CDR3aa: CASSQIKGNTIYF
len: 13; j_gene: TRBJ2-3; d_gene: TRBD1; v_gene: TRBV11-3; abundance: NA; CDR3nt: TGTGCCAGCAGCCCAACAGGGGCCGATACGCAGTATTTT; CDR3aa: CASSPTGADTQYF
len: 15; j_gene: TRBJ2-1; d_gene: NA; v_gene: TRBV7-9; abundance: NA; CDR3nt: TGTGCCAGCAGCTTAGCGGGAGGATTATACAATGAGCAGTTCTTC; CDR3aa: CASSLAGGLYNEQFF
len: 14; j_gene: TRBJ2-3; d_gene: NA; v_gene: TRBV27; abundance: NA; CDR3nt: TGTGCCAGCAGTTTAGCTAGCGCCACAGATACGCAGTATTTT; CDR3aa: CASSLASATDTQYF
len: 16; j_gene: TRBJ2-3; d_gene: TRBD1; v_gene: TRBV9; abundance: NA; CDR3nt: TGTGCCAGCAGCCCGATGCCGGGACAGGGGACAGATACGCAGTATTTT; CDR3aa: CASSPMPGQGTDTQYF
len: 15; j_gene: TRBJ1-4; d_gene: NA; v_gene: TRBV7-2; abundance: NA; CDR3nt: TGTGCCAGCAGCTTGGCGGCAGGGATTAATGAAAAACTGTTTTTT; CDR3aa: CASSLAAGINEKLFF
len: 13; j_gene: TRBJ1-5; d_gene: NA; v_gene: TRBV27; abundance: NA; CDR3nt: TGTGCCAGCAGTCCCACAGGGTTTCAGCCCCAGCATTTT; CDR3aa: CASSPTGFQPQHF
len: 15; j_gene: TRBJ2-7; d_gene: TRBD1; v_gene: TRBV6-1; abundance: NA; CDR3nt: TGTGCCAGCAGTGACCTGAAAACAGGGGTCTTTGAGCAGTACTTC; CDR3aa: CASSDLKTGVFEQYF